This TCR beta chain is from a study of T cell responses to AZD1222 COVID-19 vaccine. Study results and caveats: White British ancestry dominated among donors, who included more females, and clonal diversity was possibly underestimated. There were vaccine-associated CD4 TCRs across spike, dominant at 160-218 and 743-854. Only 5 or 6 AZD1222 recipients were seropositive at baseline.

The analysis combined second doses at about 4 or about 12 weeks. In the case of this clone: The antigen remains unidentified.

CDR3 length: 15 residues. TCRdb's copy holds only in-frame clones and misses some; the assay was immunoSEQ multiplex PCR. The sample lists about 160,000 clones, approximately 90% occurring once. The chain carries TRBV21-1 and TRBJ2-7; TRBD1 reflects the table's D call only, with no check against the DNA. TRBV21-1 is noted as a pseudogene. The sequence derives from an adult who received the AZD1222 COVID-19 vaccine. Specimen: peripheral blood, collected 28 days after the second AZD1222 dose. The CDR3 here is CASSKAGASSYEQYF. CDR3 in DNA: TGTGCCAGCAGCAAAGCTGGGGCATCTTCCTACGAGCAGTACTTC.